Presented here are 31 T cell receptor beta chains from one specimen sequenced in a study of T-cell memory formation after mild COVID-19. TCRdb fed the 5' RACE reads into MiXCR, producing one record per CDR3 protein. The sample shows hundreds of thousands of distinct CDR3 sequences, roughly 18% of them seen only once. Sequenced: PBMCs or a T cell subset sorted from them (not recorded which). These receptors all stem from an adult woman who had mild COVID-19 (a few samples of this study predate the infection). Cell type and time point are not known.

This clonotype has just a few counts. The V gene is TRBV7-9, the J gene TRBJ1-1, with TRBD1 matching over 7 bases. This CDR3 is built from 16 residues. Germline assignment: CDR1 SEHNR and CDR2 FQNEAQ (reference sequence). With V trimmed by 4 bases and J by 3 bases, 11 bases remained unmatched. This CDR3 is CASSYPQGIPHTEAFF. The CDR3 DNA follows: TGTGCCAGCAGCTACCCACAGGGGATTCCACACACTGAAGCTTTCTTT.

This clonotype was observed a few times. The chain carries TRBV7-9 and TRBJ2-5, with 11 bases aligning to TRBD1. Per the germline V gene, CDR1 is SEHNR and CDR2 is FQNEAQ (reference sequence). The CDR3 loop spans 16 amino acids. The ends lost 4 bases at V and 5 bases at J; junction bases unmatched: 9. This CDR3 is CASSSNPGTGGETQYF. The CDR3 DNA is TGTGCCAGCAGCTCAAATCCCGGGACAGGGGGGGAGACCCAGTACTTC. Combining the CDR3 with reference TRBV7-9 and TRBJ2-5 gives the whole variable domain DTGVSQNPRHKITKRGQNVTFRCDPISEHNRLYWYRQTLGQGPEFLTYFQNEAQLEKSRLLSDRFSAERPKGSFSTLEIQRTEQGDSAMYLCASSSNPGTGGETQYFGPGTRLLVL.

The J gene is TRBJ1-1, the V gene TRBV5-6; D possibly corresponds to TRBD1 (5 bases). V lost 4 bases and J 8 bases, leaving 12 bases between the germline ends. CDR3 length: 12 residues. Looked up from germline, CDR1 is SGHDT and CDR2 is YYEEEE. The CDR3 reads CASSITRGEAFF. The CDR3 DNA reads TGTGCCAGCAGCATTACCCGGGGGGAAGCTTTCTTT. The full variable domain, in which reference TRBV5-6 and TRBJ1-1 provide the parts outside the CDR3, is DAGVTQSPTHLIKTRGQQVTLRCSPKSGHDTVSWYQQALGQGPQFIFQYYEEEERQRGNFPDRFSGHQFPNYSSELNVNALLLGDSALYLCASSITRGEAFFGQGTRLTVV.

This clonotype has only a few counts. This rearrangement joins TRBV12-3 or TRBV12-4 to TRBJ2-7, with D perhaps matching TRBD1 (6 bases). V was cut by 2 bases and J by 1 base, with 9 bases left in between. The CDR3 consists of 14 residues. CDR3 DNA sequence: TGTGCCAGCAGTTTACAGGGGAATTCCTACGAGCAGTACTTC. Encoded protein: CASSLQGNSYEQYF.

This clonotype was detected only a few times. J is TRBJ2-5 and V is TRBV4-2; no clear D. The CDR3 is 13 amino acids. Germline CDR1 LGHNA, CDR2 YNFKEQ. The germline V and J ends were trimmed by 0 bases and 4 bases, with 6 bases remaining between them. The CDR3 protein is CASSQESGETQYF. DNA of the CDR3: TGTGCCAGCAGCCAAGAATCTGGAGAGACCCAGTACTTC.

This clonotype was found a few times. This chain connects TRBV7-9 to TRBJ2-3; 7 bases are a match to TRBD1. Germline V lookup: CDR1 SEHNR, CDR2 FQNEAQ (reference sequence). Trimming cost V 4 bases and J 2 bases; bases outside gene matches: 9. The CDR3 contains 16 residues. The CDR3: CASSSTDRDPTDTQYF. The CDR3 DNA reads as TGTGCCAGCAGCTCAACCGACAGGGATCCCACAGATACGCAGTATTTT.

This clonotype was seen a few times. The V and J genes are TRBV12-3 or TRBV12-4 and TRBJ2-7; TRBD1 might be the D (6 bases). Trimming left V 7 bases short and J 6 bases short, with 13 bases between. CDR3 length: 12 residues. CDR3 coding DNA: TGTGCCAGCACCTCAGGGGTTTCCGAGCAGTACTTC. Its translation is CASTSGVSEQYF.

The rearrangement joins TRBV6-5 to TRBJ1-2; no clear D. This CDR3 has 15 amino acids. The V gene's germline CDR1 is MNHEY and CDR2 SVGAGI. V was cut by 6 bases and J by 1 base, with 15 bases left in between. The CDR3 loop is CASRGPSPHNYGYTF. CDR3 bases: TGTGCCAGCAGAGGACCCTCCCCCCATAACTATGGCTACACCTTC.

The rearrangement uses TRBV21-1 and TRBJ2-3; the table assigns TRBD1, which was not confirmed against the DNA. TRBV21-1 is classified as a pseudogene. The CDR3 loop spans 17 amino acids. Written as DNA, the CDR3 is TGTGCCAGCAGCAAAGAGGTCGGGGGGCTGACCACAGATACGAAGTATTTT. This codes for CASSKEVGGLTTDTKYF.

This clonotype was observed a handful of times. The chain combines TRBV7-9 with TRBJ1-5; D uncertain. V gave up 2 bases and J gave up 7 bases, with 9 bases separating them. The CDR3 is 13 amino acids. Germline V gene data show CDR1 as SEHNR and CDR2 as FQNEAQ (reference sequence). The CDR3 is CASSLSAGQPQHF. Written as DNA, the CDR3 is TGTGCCAGCAGCTTATCGGCCGGCCAGCCCCAGCATTTT. Filled out from reference TRBV7-9 and TRBJ1-5, the complete variable domain reads DTGVSQNPRHKITKRGQNVTFRCDPISEHNRLYWYRQTLGQGPEFLTYFQNEAQLEKSRLLSDRFSAERPKGSFSTLEIQRTEQGDSAMYLCASSLSAGQPQHFGDGTRLSIL.

In this sample, this clonotype turned up a few times. The V gene is TRBV24-1, the J gene TRBJ2-1, with 7 bases matching TRBD2. Germline loops: CDR1 KGHDR, CDR2 SFDVKD. The junction had 7 bases not matched to a gene; V was cut back by 4 bases and J by 2 bases. The CDR3 extends over 16 amino acids. The CDR3 DNA is TGTGCCACCAGTGACCCTACTAGCGCTGCCTACAATGAGCAGTTCTTC. Its protein is CATSDPTSAAYNEQFF.

This clonotype was recorded a few times. This sequence joins TRBV11-3 and TRBJ2-3; TRBD1 might be the D (5 bases). V lost 3 bases to trimming and J lost 8 bases, with 12 bases between them. This CDR3 is built from 13 residues. Germline V CDR1 and CDR2: SGHNT, YENEEA. The DNA for the CDR3 is TGTGCCAGCAGCTTCGACCAGCAGGGTACGCAGTATTTT. Encoded protein: CASSFDQQGTQYF.

This clonotype was observed a handful of times. The chain joins TRBV5-4 to TRBJ1-2; the D is unclear. CDR3 length: 14 residues. V gave up 0 bases and J gave up 4 bases, with 10 bases separating them. Germline V gives CDR1 SGHNT, CDR2 YYREEE (reference sequence). CDR3 residues: CASSLALTAYGYTF. CDR3 coding DNA: TGTGCCAGCAGCTTGGCTCTCACCGCCTATGGCTACACCTTC.

The gene calls are TRBV6-5 and TRBJ2-3; D is unclear. CDR3 length equals 13 residues. CDR1 MNHEY and CDR2 SVGAGI come from the germline V gene. The V gene lost 8 bases and the J gene lost 10 bases, with 19 bases spanning the gap. This CDR3 reads CASAMTPAFPQYF. CDR3 sequence (DNA): TGTGCCAGCGCAATGACCCCGGCCTTTCCGCAGTATTTT.

The chain employs TRBV7-3 and TRBJ2-2; no clear D gene. This CDR3 is built from 16 residues. V was pared by 4 bases and J by 0 bases, with 12 bases between. Looked up from germline, CDR1 is SGHTA and CDR2 is FQGTGA. The CDR3 nucleotides read TGTGCCAGCAGCTCAGTGACCAATACGAACACCGGGGAGCTGTTTTTT. Protein sequence: CASSSVTNTNTGELFF.

V is TRBV24-1 and J is TRBJ2-1, with D maybe TRBD1 (5 bases). Trimming cost V 4 bases and J 6 bases, with 9 bases left between them. The CDR3 loop spans 13 amino acids. Germline assignment: CDR1 KGHDR and CDR2 SFDVKD. CDR3 in amino acids: CATSEGVVNEQFF. The CDR3 region has the DNA TGTGCCACCAGTGAAGGGGTTGTCAATGAGCAGTTCTTC.

The V call is TRBV7-2, the J call TRBJ2-3, with 10 bases that match TRBD1. Germline V gene sequence: CDR1 SGHTA, CDR2 FQGNSA. The junction had 6 bases not matched to a gene; V was cut back by 6 bases and J by 6 bases. The CDR3 contains 14 residues. The CDR3 DNA reads as TGTGCCAGCAGACTGGACAGGGGGGCTGATACGCAGTATTTT. Its translation: CASRLDRGADTQYF.

This clonotype has more than one count but fewer than ten. The chain carries TRBV24-1 and TRBJ2-5, with D perhaps matching TRBD1 (6 bases). The V end was cut by 4 bases, the J end by 0 bases, with 11 bases between. Germline V gene data show CDR1 as KGHDR and CDR2 as SFDVKD. The CDR3 has 15 amino acids. The CDR3 bases are TGTGCCACCAGTGACCCCGGACAGAACCAAGAGACCCAGTACTTC. This codes for CATSDPGQNQETQYF.

In its sample, this clonotype was seen a few times. The CDR3 is CASSQGNFGTEAFF. DNA for the CDR3: TGTGCCAGCAGCCAAGGGAATTTTGGAACTGAAGCTTTCTTT. The V call is TRBV3-1, the J call TRBJ1-1; D gene ambiguous. V shed 1 base and J shed 5 bases, with 11 bases lying between them. Germline CDR1 and CDR2: LGHDT and YNNKEL (reference sequence). There are 14 residues in the CDR3.

The chain recombines TRBV20-1 with TRBJ2-1, with 12 bases matching TRBD2. This CDR3 has 15 amino acids. Germline V gene data show CDR1 as DFQATT and CDR2 as SNEGSKA (reference sequence). With 0 bases clipped from V and 4 bases from J, the junction kept 1 base outside the gene matches. The CDR3 coding sequence is TGCAGTGCTAGAGAACTAGCGGGAGGATACAATGAGCAGTTCTTC. It specifies CSARELAGGYNEQFF.

This clonotype was seen a handful of times. The J gene is TRBJ2-3, the V gene TRBV25-1; D possibly corresponds to TRBD1 (5 bases). Germline V gene sequence: CDR1 MGHDK, CDR2 SYGVNS. V was pared by 6 bases and J by 2 bases, with 18 bases between. The CDR3 loop spans 16 amino acids. The CDR3 protein is CASSPMGQGDTDTQYF. The CDR3 coding sequence is TGTGCCAGCAGCCCCATGGGGCAGGGCGACACAGATACGCAGTATTTT.

In its sample, this clonotype was seen many times. CDR3 coding DNA: TGTGCCAGCAGCTTTAGCGGGAGTCCCAATGAGCAGTTCTTC. Its protein is CASSFSGSPNEQFF. V is TRBV5-6 and J is TRBJ2-1, with TRBD2 matching 9 bases. This CDR3 is built from 14 residues. In germline, CDR1 is SGHDT, CDR2 YYEEEE. The V segment lost 2 bases and the J segment 6 bases; nucleotides outside the gene matches: 3.

This clonotype showed up just a few times. The chain has TRBV11-2 and TRBJ2-7, with a tentative D call TRBD2 (5 bases). Trimming took 6 bases from V and 4 from J, leaving 10 bases between them. The CDR3 length is 12 residues. Germline V lookup: CDR1 SGHAT, CDR2 FQNNGV. CDR3 sequence reads: CASRFGEYEQYF. CDR3 coding DNA: TGTGCCAGCAGATTCGGGGAGTACGAGCAGTACTTC.

The chain recombines TRBV4-1 with TRBJ2-5; 8 bases agree with TRBD2. This CDR3 comprises 15 residues. V shed 3 bases and J 5 bases; nucleotides not matched to a gene: 8. CDR1 and CDR2 (germline): MGHRA, YSYEKL. The CDR3 DNA is TGCGCCAGCAGCCAGGCGGGAGGTACGGGGGAGACCCAGTACTTC. Protein product: CASSQAGGTGETQYF.

This clonotype came up once. J is TRBJ2-3 and V is TRBV7-2; 13 bases are a match to TRBD2. The V segment lost 3 bases and the J segment 9 bases; nucleotides outside the gene matches: 6. The germline V gene encodes CDR1 SGHTA and CDR2 FQGNSA. The CDR3 loop spans 15 amino acids. CDR3 amino acids: CASSFRTSGSGTQYF. The CDR3, as DNA: TGTGCCAGCAGCTTCCGGACTAGCGGGAGCGGCACGCAGTATTTT.

The table lists this clonotype with a few counts. V and J are TRBV12-3 or TRBV12-4 and TRBJ2-7; a weak D match, TRBD1 (7 bases). CDR3 size: 14 residues. Trimming stripped 5 bases from V and 6 bases from J, with 17 bases between. CDR3 in DNA: TGTGCCAGCAGTAACCCTTACAGGGGAGGCGAGCAGTACTTC. Translating it yields CASSNPYRGGEQYF.

The chain uses TRBV5-1 and TRBJ1-1; 7 bases are a match to TRBD1. Per the germline V gene, CDR1 is SGHRS and CDR2 is YFSETQ. The CDR3 is made up of 14 amino acids. Trimming at V came to 6 bases and at J to 5 bases, leaving 10 bases not matched to a gene. CDR3 nucleotides: TGCGCCAGCACCCCAGACAGGGAAGGGACTGAAGCTTTCTTT. It is translated as CASTPDREGTEAFF.

V is TRBV3-1 and J is TRBJ1-6; 7 bases match TRBD1. The ends lost 4 bases at V and 8 bases at J; junction bases unmatched: 8. This CDR3 has 15 amino acids. The V gene's germline CDR1 is LGHDT and CDR2 YNNKEL (reference sequence). The CDR3 loop is CASSPGSQGDSPLHF. CDR3 nucleotide sequence: TGTGCCAGCAGCCCGGGCAGTCAGGGGGATTCACCCCTCCACTTT.

This clonotype was found a few times. The V call is TRBV29-1, the J call TRBJ1-1; 8 bases line up with TRBD1. The CDR3 is 12 amino acids. The germline CDR1 and CDR2 sequences are SQVTM and ANQGSEA. V shed 7 bases and J 4 bases; nucleotides not matched to a gene: 5. The CDR3, as DNA: TGCAGCGCACGACAGGGGATCACTGAAGCTTTCTTT. It encodes CSARQGITEAFF.

V is TRBV20-1 and J is TRBJ1-6; the D is unclear. The CDR3 contains 12 residues. V lost 6 bases to trimming and J lost 7 bases, with 10 bases between them. Germline-derived CDR1 and CDR2 are DFQATT and SNEGSKA (reference sequence). The CDR3 DNA reads as TGCAGTGCCACAACCGGGAATTCACCCCTCCACTTT. Amino acids: CSATTGNSPLHF.

The chain combines TRBV24-1 with TRBJ2-3; D might be TRBD1 (5 bases). CDR3 length: 16 residues. The V end lost 4 bases, the J end lost 0 bases, and 13 bases lay between the germline ends. CDR1 KGHDR and CDR2 SFDVKD come from the germline V gene. CDR3 in amino acids: CATSDVRTPSTDTQYF. The DNA for the CDR3 is TGTGCCACCAGTGACGTCCGGACACCAAGCACAGATACGCAGTATTTT.